One sample yielded the 18 T cell receptor beta chains listed below, sequenced in a study of cytomegalovirus exposure and HLA in healthy donors (dated by TCRdb to 2016 to 2017). Library preparation was by the immunoSEQ multiplex PCR assay. For the multiplex PCR, a mixture combining 60 forward primers for TCR Vbeta segments and 13 reverse primers for TCR Jbeta segments was used. Not all clones reach the TCRdb copy of this immuneACCESS table, which keeps in-frame sequences only. Checked studies attribute under half of the gap to unresolved V genes and leave the rest unexplained. This sample's table contains tens of thousands of clones. Less than 0.6% of the sample comes from the top ten. Sequencing was done on a sample of PBMCs. These receptors were obtained from a man aged 45 to 65 in good health and CMV-seronegative.

A note on this clone: Within the sample, other DNA sequences also encode this same CDR3. The rearrangement joins TRBV5-8 to TRBJ1-2; maybe TRBD1 (6 bases). The germline V gene encodes CDR1 SGHTS and CDR2 YDEGEE. The germline V and J ends were trimmed by 4 bases and 2 bases, with 9 bases remaining between them. The CDR3 length is 13 residues. The CDR3 reads CASSRTGNYGYTF. CDR3 DNA sequence: TGTGCCAGCAGCCGCACAGGGAACTATGGCTACACCTTC.

The rearrangement joins TRBV6-1 to TRBJ2-5; no clear D gene. V gave up 6 bases and J gave up 2 bases, with 13 bases separating them. The germline CDR1 and CDR2 sequences are MNHNS and SASEGT. The CDR3 has 14 amino acids. CDR3 sequence (DNA): TGTGCCAGCAGACACACAGAGAATCAAGAGACCCAGTACTTC. Encoded protein: CASRHTENQETQYF.

The V call is TRBV4-1, the J call TRBJ2-7, with 12 nucleotides matching TRBD1. Germline lookup yields CDR1 MGHRA and CDR2 YSYEKL. The CDR3 is 16 amino acids. Trimming took 1 base from V and 4 from J; bases not matched to a gene: 5. CDR3 in amino acids: CASSQAPGQGAYEQYF. CDR3 in DNA: TGCGCCAGCAGCCAAGCTCCGGGACAGGGGGCGTACGAGCAGTACTTC.

Comment on this clone: Other DNA sequences from this sample encode an identical CDR3 as well. The chain combines TRBV28 with TRBJ2-3; 9 bases are a match to TRBD2. The CDR3 has 14 residues. From germline, CDR1 is MDHEN and CDR2 SYDVKM. V shed 6 bases and J 0 bases; nucleotides not matched to a gene: 1. This chain's CDR3 is CASSSGGSTDTQYF. CDR3 nucleotide sequence: TGTGCCAGCAGCAGCGGGGGGAGCACAGATACGCAGTATTTT.

The chain links TRBV7-8 to TRBJ1-1, with 7 bases lining up with TRBD1. The CDR3 extends over 17 amino acids. V shed 2 bases and J 4 bases; nucleotides not matched to a gene: 13. Per germline, CDR1 SGHVS and CDR2 FQNEAQ. For the CDR3, the DNA is TGTGCCAGCAGCTTATCCGAGGGGGCGGTTTTCGTCACTGAAGCTTTCTTT. It is translated as CASSLSEGAVFVTEAFF.

This chain links TRBV2 with TRBJ1-3; 10 positions agree with TRBD1. The length of the CDR3 is 16 residues. Germline V gene sequence: CDR1 SNHLY, CDR2 FYNNEI. The trim removed 4 bases at V and 4 bases at J, leaving 7 bases unmatched. CDR3 DNA: TGTGCCAGCAGTGGACAGGGGGCGCGATTAGGAAACACCATATATTTT. Translation: CASSGQGARLGNTIYF.

The V call is TRBV2, the J call TRBJ2-7; 7 bases are a match to TRBD2. Germline V lookup: CDR1 SNHLY, CDR2 FYNNEI. The V gene end was trimmed by 3 bases and the J gene end by 2 bases; junction bases not matched to a gene: 10. The CDR3 loop spans 16 amino acids. This CDR3 reads CASSDPLAGVAYEQYF. In nucleotides, the CDR3 is TGTGCCAGCAGTGACCCCCTTGCGGGGGTCGCCTACGAGCAGTACTTC.

The chain carries TRBV6-5 and TRBJ1-1; D remains unclear. The germline V gene encodes CDR1 MNHEY and CDR2 SVGAGI. V shed 2 bases and J shed 6 bases, with 4 bases lying between them. CDR3 length: 11 residues. The CDR3 DNA reads as TGTGCCAGCAGTTACCTCGCTGAAGCTTTCTTT. Protein sequence: CASSYLAEAFF.

With respect to this clone: This sample also contains other DNA sequences that code for the same CDR3. This chain uses TRBV9 with TRBJ2-1; D uncertain. The germline V gene encodes CDR1 SGDLS and CDR2 YYNGEE. The CDR3 consists of 13 residues. Trimming removed 0 bases at V and 3 bases at J, with 4 bases between. CDR3 DNA sequence: TGTGCCAGCAGCGTAGCTGTCTACAATGAGCAGTTCTTC. Translated, it gives CASSVAVYNEQFF.

V is TRBV30 and J is TRBJ2-3, with D unclear. Per germline, CDR1 GTSNPN and CDR2 SVGIG (reference sequence). Deletions cut 5 bases from V and 9 bases from J, with 12 bases between. The CDR3 has 11 amino acids. The CDR3 coding sequence is TGTGCCTGGGGATATGCAGGCACGCAGTATTTT. Encoded protein: CAWGYAGTQYF. Full variable domain (rest looked up from reference TRBV30 and TRBJ2-3): SQTIHQWPATLVQPVGSPLSLECTVEGTSNPNLYWYRQAAGRGLQLLFYSVGIGQISSEVPQNLSASRPQDRQFILSSKKLLLSDSGFYLCAWGYAGTQYFGPGTRLTVL.

The rearrangement uses TRBV9 and TRBJ1-1, with a possible D match to TRBD1 (6 bases). Germline loops: CDR1 SGDLS, CDR2 YYNGEE. CDR3 size: 13 residues. Trimming shortened V by 2 bases and J by 3 bases, and 8 bases separated the two germline ends. CDR3 DNA sequence: TGTGCCAGCAGCGTTAGGACAGACACTGAAGCTTTCTTT. The encoded protein is CASSVRTDTEAFF.

The chain uses TRBV30 and TRBJ1-6; a possible D gene is TRBD1 (5 bases). The V and J ends lost 0 bases and 15 bases respectively, with 12 bases between them. Germline V lookup: CDR1 GTSNPN, CDR2 SVGIG (reference sequence). CDR3 size: 12 residues. The CDR3 loop is CAWSVIMGGLHF. The CDR3 DNA sequence: TGTGCCTGGAGTGTAATAATGGGGGGCCTCCACTTT.

V and J are TRBV4-1 and TRBJ2-7; 8 bases align to TRBD1. Germline values: CDR1 MGHRA, CDR2 YSYEKL. CDR3 length: 16 amino acids. The V gene end was trimmed by 2 bases and the J gene end by 2 bases; junction bases not matched to a gene: 8. CDR3 amino acids: CASSQPRTGSTYEQYF. The CDR3, as DNA: TGCGCCAGCAGCCAACCAAGGACAGGGTCAACCTACGAGCAGTACTTC.

The V call is TRBV7-9, the J call TRBJ2-7, with D maybe TRBD1 (5 bases). The V gene's germline CDR1 is SEHNR and CDR2 FQNEAQ (reference sequence). V shed 5 bases and J shed 3 bases, with 11 bases lying between them. The CDR3 runs 13 residues. CDR3 amino acids: CASSRTPNYEQYF. The DNA for the CDR3 is TGTGCCAGCAGCAGGACACCAAACTACGAGCAGTACTTC.

This rearrangement joins TRBV18 to TRBJ2-1, with 8 bases aligning to TRBD1. The CDR3 covers 16 residues. The germline CDR1 and CDR2 sequences are KGHSH and LQKENI. V shed 6 bases, J shed 3 bases, and the junction held 10 bases outside the gene matches. For the CDR3, the DNA is TGTGCCAGCTCCCGAGGACAGGGCCCTAGCTACAATGAGCAGTTCTTC. As protein: CASSRGQGPSYNEQFF.

This rearrangement joins TRBV4-3 to TRBJ2-3; possibly TRBD2 for D (5 bases). Germline V gives CDR1 LGHNA, CDR2 YSLEER. V was shortened by 1 base and J by 0 bases, with 14 bases between the two germline ends. The CDR3 sequence is 17 residues long. CDR3 sequence (DNA): TGCGCCAGCAGCCAAGGGATAACTAGAGGTAGCACAGATACGCAGTATTTT. Its translation: CASSQGITRGSTDTQYF.

The rearrangement links TRBV7-3 to TRBJ2-3; 8 bases align to TRBD2. Looked up from germline, CDR1 is SGHTA and CDR2 is FQGTGA. V lost 1 base, J lost 1 base, and 1 base stayed unmatched. There are 15 residues in the CDR3. In nucleotides, the CDR3 is TGTGCCAGCAGCTTAATCGGGGGGGGCACAGATACGCAGTATTTT. Encoded protein: CASSLIGGGTDTQYF.

The chain is built from TRBV6-4 and TRBJ2-3; possibly TRBD2 for D (6 bases). The germline V gene has CDR1 MRHNA and CDR2 SNTAGT. With 0 bases removed from V and 5 bases from J, the gap between germline ends came to 9 bases. This CDR3 is 14 amino acids long. The CDR3 loop is CASSDSTGGDTQYF. For the CDR3, the DNA is TGTGCCAGCAGTGACTCGACCGGGGGAGATACGCAGTATTTT.